A single sample is the source of the 19 T cell receptor beta chains below, sequenced in a study of blood T cell repertoires in COVID-19. Using immunoSEQ multiplex PCR, the repertoire was profiled, and TCRdb retains in-frame clones only, with some absent. The profile shows 200,000 to 300,000 clones, more than 70% of them singletons. The sample consisted of PBMCs or T cells enriched from blood (not recorded which). Receptors originate from a woman in her thirties or forties with acute COVID-19.

The chain links TRBV20-1 to TRBJ1-2; D unresolved. Germline lookup yields CDR1 DFQATT and CDR2 SNEGSKA (reference sequence). The CDR3 loop spans 14 amino acids. Trimming left V 3 bases short and J 13 bases short, with 24 bases between. CDR3 amino acids: CSASRWQNPSRGTF. The CDR3 DNA is TGCAGTGCTAGTCGGTGGCAGAACCCCTCGCGAGGCACCTTC.

The rearrangement uses TRBV3-1 (or the pseudogene TRBV3-2) and TRBJ1-5; D might be TRBD1 (5 bases). V was shortened by 0 bases and J by 7 bases, with 16 bases between the two germline ends. This CDR3 has 16 residues. The germline V gene encodes CDR1 LGHDT and CDR2 YNNKEL (reference sequence). Here the CDR3 reads CASSQDLSGLGQPQHF. The CDR3 nucleotides are TGTGCCAGCAGCCAAGATCTTTCAGGGCTTGGACAGCCCCAGCATTTT.

This chain connects TRBV6-5 to TRBJ1-4; a possible D gene is TRBD1 (6 bases). Trimming removed 6 bases from V and 5 bases from J, with 10 bases in between. The CDR3 has 13 amino acids. Germline values: CDR1 MNHEY, CDR2 SVGAGI. CDR3 nucleotides: TGTGCCAGCAGACTCGGACAGAATGAAAAACTGTTTTTT. Encoded protein: CASRLGQNEKLFF.

V is TRBV3-1 (or the pseudogene TRBV3-2) and J is TRBJ2-3; D is ambiguous. Germline CDR1 reads LGHDT; CDR2 reads YNNKEL (reference sequence). V gave up 1 base and J gave up 2 bases, with 7 bases separating them. The CDR3 loop spans 14 amino acids. CDR3 protein: CASSQGRPTDTQYF. The CDR3 nucleotides are TGTGCCAGCAGCCAAGGCAGGCCCACAGATACGCAGTATTTT.

The CDR3 loop is CASSPLVGGDEQYF. For the CDR3, the DNA is TGTGCCAGCAGCCCCTTGGTGGGGGGGGACGAGCAGTACTTC. The chain joins TRBV6-5 to TRBJ2-7; 7 bases fit TRBD2. The germline gives CDR1 MNHEY, CDR2 SVGAGI. Trimming cost V 6 bases and J 5 bases; bases outside gene matches: 10. The CDR3 is 14 amino acids.

This rearrangement joins TRBV5-1 to TRBJ2-2, with D tentatively TRBD2 (5 bases). V lost 2 bases and J lost 0, with 11 bases in between. The CDR3 is 16 amino acids. CDR1 and CDR2 (germline): SGHRS, YFSETQ. For the CDR3, the DNA is TGCGCCAGCAGCTTCTTAGCGCACGCGAACACCGGGGAGCTGTTTTTT. This encodes CASSFLAHANTGELFF. The full variable domain, in which reference TRBV5-1 and TRBJ2-2 provide the parts outside the CDR3, is KAGVTQTPRYLIKTRGQQVTLSCSPISGHRSVSWYQQTPGQGLQFLFEYFSETQRNKGNFPGRFSGRQFSNSRSEMNVSTLELGDSALYLCASSFLAHANTGELFFGEGSRLTVL.

This clone is categorized as medium-sized. The chain combines TRBV7-9 with TRBJ1-6; unclear D gene. The CDR3 length is 16 residues. Trimming cost V 2 bases and J 0 bases, with 8 bases left between them. Germline values: CDR1 SEHNR, CDR2 FQNEAQ (reference sequence). The DNA of the CDR3 is TGTGCCAGCAGCTTACTCGGGAGCTCCTATAATTCACCCCTCCACTTT. This translates into CASSLLGSSYNSPLHF.

The V gene is TRBV10-3, the J gene TRBJ2-3; 13 bases are shared with TRBD2. The V gene end was trimmed by 2 bases and the J gene end by 2 bases; junction bases not matched to a gene: 4. This CDR3 contains 17 residues. Looked up from germline, CDR1 is ENHRY and CDR2 is SYGVKD. The CDR3 loop reads CAISEGLAGDFTDTQYF. The DNA of the CDR3 is TGTGCCATCAGTGAGGGACTAGCGGGGGACTTCACAGATACGCAGTATTTT.

V usage is TRBV2 and J usage is TRBJ1-2; possible D gene TRBD1, 5 bases. CDR3 size: 13 residues. V shed 6 bases and J shed 6 bases, with 14 bases lying between them. CDR1 is SNHLY, CDR2 FYNNEI, per germline. CDR3 bases: TGTGCCAGCAGGCCCGCCCCAGGGAATGGCTACACCTTC. It codes for CASRPAPGNGYTF.

This sequence joins TRBV19 and TRBJ2-3; 10 bases are shared with TRBD1. Germline loops: CDR1 LNHDA, CDR2 SQIVND (reference sequence). V lost 5 bases and J lost 0; bases outside the gene matches: 8. The length of the CDR3 is 17 residues. For the CDR3, the DNA is TGTGCCAGTAGTCAGAGACAGGGGGCCCCGAGCACAGATACGCAGTATTTT. It specifies CASSQRQGAPSTDTQYF. Full variable domain (rest looked up from reference TRBV19 and TRBJ2-3): DGGITQSPKYLFRKEGQNVTLSCEQNLNHDAMYWYRQDPGQGLRLIYYSQIVNDFQKGDIAEGYSVSREKKESFPLTVTSAQKNPTAFYLCASSQRQGAPSTDTQYFGPGTRLTVL.

The V and J genes are TRBV30 and TRBJ1-5, with D perhaps matching TRBD1 (5 bases). Germline V gene lookup returns CDR1 GTSNPN and CDR2 SVGIG (reference sequence). The CDR3 loop spans 15 amino acids. V was cut by 0 bases and J by 0 bases, with 9 bases left in between. Here the CDR3 reads CAWSVRANSNQPQHF. CDR3 DNA sequence: TGTGCCTGGAGTGTCAGGGCCAATAGCAATCAGCCCCAGCATTTT. The whole variable domain, remainder taken from reference TRBV30 and TRBJ1-5, is SQTIHQWPATLVQPVGSPLSLECTVEGTSNPNLYWYRQAAGRGLQLLFYSVGIGQISSEVPQNLSASRPQDRQFILSSKKLLLSDSGFYLCAWSVRANSNQPQHFGDGTRLSIL.

The V call is TRBV14, the J call TRBJ2-2, with D maybe TRBD1 (5 bases). The CDR3 runs 14 residues. CDR1 is SGHDN, CDR2 FVKESK, per germline. V was shortened by 1 base and J by 5 bases, with 8 bases between the two germline ends. The CDR3 region has the DNA TGTGCCAGCAGCCAAGCAGGGTGGACCGGGGAGCTGTTTTTT. It translates to CASSQAGWTGELFF.

The chain has TRBV4-3 and TRBJ2-3; weak D call: TRBD2 (5 bases). Germline V gene lookup returns CDR1 LGHNA and CDR2 YSLEER. This CDR3 has 17 residues. Trimming left V 0 bases short and J 2 bases short, with 15 bases between. The CDR3 is CASSQEVLARATDTQYF. CDR3 nucleotide sequence: TGCGCCAGCAGCCAAGAGGTTTTAGCGAGAGCCACAGATACGCAGTATTTT.

This rearrangement joins TRBV5-1 to TRBJ2-2; D might be TRBD1 (6 bases). Germline-derived CDR1 and CDR2 are SGHRS and YFSETQ. V lost 1 base and J lost 9, with 13 bases in between. The CDR3 extends over 14 amino acids. CDR3: CASSLSSQGRELFF. In nucleotides, the CDR3 is TGCGCCAGCAGCTTGTCCAGCCAGGGGCGGGAGCTGTTTTTT. Full variable domain (remainder filled in from reference TRBV5-1 and TRBJ2-2): KAGVTQTPRYLIKTRGQQVTLSCSPISGHRSVSWYQQTPGQGLQFLFEYFSETQRNKGNFPGRFSGRQFSNSRSEMNVSTLELGDSALYLCASSLSSQGRELFFGEGSRLTVL.

Only one count was recorded for this clone. J is TRBJ1-1 and V is TRBV7-9, with 12 bases matching TRBD1. Unmatched junction bases numbered 14, after V lost 5 bases and J lost 4 bases. The CDR3 totals 18 residues. Per germline, CDR1 SEHNR and CDR2 FQNEAQ (reference sequence). In nucleotides, the CDR3 is TGTGCCAGCAGCACCCCGCCGGGACAGGGGGCTAGTGGCACTGAAGCTTTCTTT. It translates to CASSTPPGQGASGTEAFF. The variable domain in full, completed from reference TRBV7-9 and TRBJ1-1, reads DTGVSQNPRHKITKRGQNVTFRCDPISEHNRLYWYRQTLGQGPEFLTYFQNEAQLEKSRLLSDRFSAERPKGSFSTLEIQRTEQGDSAMYLCASSTPPGQGASGTEAFFGQGTRLTVV.

The chain joins TRBV19 to TRBJ2-3; 8 positions agree with TRBD2. There are 15 residues in the CDR3. Per the germline V gene, CDR1 is LNHDA and CDR2 is SQIVND (reference sequence). V lost 5 bases to trimming and J lost 2 bases; unmatched junction nucleotides: 6. CDR3 protein: CASSRGGSPTDTQYF. The DNA for the CDR3 is TGTGCCAGTAGTCGGGGGGGGTCCCCCACAGATACGCAGTATTTT.

This rearrangement joins TRBV11-2 to TRBJ2-2; 9 positions agree with TRBD2. CDR3 length: 17 amino acids. The germline CDR1 and CDR2 sequences are SGHAT and FQNNGV. After removal of 1 base from V and 5 bases from J, the junction contained 8 bases not matched to a gene. Here the CDR3 DNA reads TGTGCCAGCAGCTTAGTAAGCGGGAGGCGGGGAACCGGGGAGCTGTTTTTT. This encodes CASSLVSGRRGTGELFF.

V is TRBV10-2 and J is TRBJ1-4; a possible D gene is TRBD1 (5 bases). The CDR3 totals 15 residues. Trimming left V 10 bases short and J 6 bases short, with 21 bases between. Germline assignment: CDR1 WSHSY and CDR2 SAAADI. The CDR3 DNA reads TGCGCCACCACCCCCTTAGGGGAGGTGGATGAAAAACTGTTTTTT. This translates into CATTPLGEVDEKLFF.

This clone came up a few times. The chain uses TRBV27 and TRBJ1-2; 9 nucleotides line up with TRBD1. The CDR3 runs 15 residues. V shed 5 bases, J shed 4 bases, and the junction held 8 bases outside the gene matches. The germline V gene encodes CDR1 MNHEY and CDR2 SMNVEV (reference sequence). The CDR3, as DNA: TGTGCCAGCAGTACCCGACAGGGGGGTGCCTATGGCTACACCTTC. The encoded protein is CASSTRQGGAYGYTF.